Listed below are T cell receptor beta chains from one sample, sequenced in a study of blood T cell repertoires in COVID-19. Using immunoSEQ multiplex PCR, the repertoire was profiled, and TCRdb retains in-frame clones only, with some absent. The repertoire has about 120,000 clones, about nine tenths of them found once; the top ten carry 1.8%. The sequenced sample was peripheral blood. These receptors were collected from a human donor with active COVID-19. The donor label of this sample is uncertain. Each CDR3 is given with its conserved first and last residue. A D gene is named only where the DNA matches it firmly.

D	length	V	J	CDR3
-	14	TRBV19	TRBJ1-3	CASSTGYSGNTIYF
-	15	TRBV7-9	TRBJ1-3	CASSTTLSSGNTIYF
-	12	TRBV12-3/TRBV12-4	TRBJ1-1	CASRRRNTEAFF
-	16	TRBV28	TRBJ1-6	CASSRGGVRWDSPLHF
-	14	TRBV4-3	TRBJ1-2	CASSRAGQNYGYTF
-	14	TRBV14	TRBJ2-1	CASSQDTTWNEQFF
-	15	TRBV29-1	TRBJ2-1	CSVERGGLHNNEQFF
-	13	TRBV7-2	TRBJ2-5	CASSLNTRETQYF
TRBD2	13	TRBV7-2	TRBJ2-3	CASSLSTSATQYF
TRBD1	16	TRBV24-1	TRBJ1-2	CATSDPTMTGGRGYTF
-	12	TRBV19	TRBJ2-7	CASSSSSYEQYF
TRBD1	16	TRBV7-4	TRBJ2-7	CASSSYRDSLSYEQYF
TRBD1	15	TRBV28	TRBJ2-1	CASSSRTGGHDEQFF
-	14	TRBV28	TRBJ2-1	CATLRSWRYNEQFF
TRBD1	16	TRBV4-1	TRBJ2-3	CASSHVQGARTDTQYF
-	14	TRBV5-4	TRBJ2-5	CASSSPGKGETQYF
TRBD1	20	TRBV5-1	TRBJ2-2	CASSFQGTGRSIGHTGELFF
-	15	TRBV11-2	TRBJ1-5	CASSLFAGIGQPQHF
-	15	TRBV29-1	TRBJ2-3	CSVRKNNRGTDTQYF
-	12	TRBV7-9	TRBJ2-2	CASSRQLGELFF
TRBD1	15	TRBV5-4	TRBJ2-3	CASSPRQGRTDTQYF
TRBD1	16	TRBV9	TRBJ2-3	CASSESTGGYSDTQYF
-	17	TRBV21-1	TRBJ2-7	CASSKNGTAGTGDEQYF
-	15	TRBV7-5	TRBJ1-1	CARSLGRQGNTEAFF
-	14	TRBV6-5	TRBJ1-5	CASSRGDSNQPQHF
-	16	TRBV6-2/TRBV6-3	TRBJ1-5	CASSLIVQSGNQPQHF
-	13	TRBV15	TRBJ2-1	CATSRLGRGEQFF
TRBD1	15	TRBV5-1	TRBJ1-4	CASSPRTGENEKLFF
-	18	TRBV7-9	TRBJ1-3	CASSFFERGGFFGNTIYF
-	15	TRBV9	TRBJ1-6	CASSQGGIFNSPLHF
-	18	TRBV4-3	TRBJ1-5	CASSQDLHKRQVNQPQHF
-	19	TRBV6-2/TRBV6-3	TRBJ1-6	CASSYSRFEETGLITPLHF
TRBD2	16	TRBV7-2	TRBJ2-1	CASSFLAGELYNEQFF
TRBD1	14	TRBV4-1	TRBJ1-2	CASSQDRQGDGYTF
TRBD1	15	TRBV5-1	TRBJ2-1	CASSLEDRDGDEQFF
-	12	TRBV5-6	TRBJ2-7	CASSGGGLEQYF
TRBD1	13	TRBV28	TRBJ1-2	CASTPGQLYGYTF
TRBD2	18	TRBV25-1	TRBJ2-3	CASSEFFVAGGRKDTQYF
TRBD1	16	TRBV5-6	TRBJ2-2	CASSRTGQTNTGELFF
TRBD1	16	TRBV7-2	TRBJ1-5	CASSGRTGGSHQPQHF
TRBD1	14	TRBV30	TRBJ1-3	CAWATGTVRNTIYF
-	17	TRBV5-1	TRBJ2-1	CASSRADGLSSYNEQFF
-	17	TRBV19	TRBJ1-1	CASRPTGGEWAITEAFF
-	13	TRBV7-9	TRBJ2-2	CASSKLNTGELFF
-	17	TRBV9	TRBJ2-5	CASSSRGPGGSWETQYF
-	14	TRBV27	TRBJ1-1	CASSSGELNTEAFF
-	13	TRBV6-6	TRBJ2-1	CASSQPPNDEQFF
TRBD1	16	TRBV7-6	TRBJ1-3	CASSSRQGHAGNTIYF
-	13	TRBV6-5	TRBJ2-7	CASNTIRVHEQYF
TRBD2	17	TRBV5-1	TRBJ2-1	CASSLVASGRSYNEQFF
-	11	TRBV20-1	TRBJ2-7	CSARGQGRQYF